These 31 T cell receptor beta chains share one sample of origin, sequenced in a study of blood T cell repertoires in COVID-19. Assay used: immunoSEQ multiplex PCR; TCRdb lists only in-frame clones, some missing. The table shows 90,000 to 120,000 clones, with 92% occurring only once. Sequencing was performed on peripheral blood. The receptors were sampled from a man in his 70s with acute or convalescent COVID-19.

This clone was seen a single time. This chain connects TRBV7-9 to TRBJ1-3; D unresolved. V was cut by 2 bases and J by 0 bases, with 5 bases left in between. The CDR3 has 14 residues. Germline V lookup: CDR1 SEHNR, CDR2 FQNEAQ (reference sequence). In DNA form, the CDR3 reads TGTGCCAGCAGCTTAATGAGCTCTGGAAACACCATATATTTT. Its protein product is CASSLMSSGNTIYF.

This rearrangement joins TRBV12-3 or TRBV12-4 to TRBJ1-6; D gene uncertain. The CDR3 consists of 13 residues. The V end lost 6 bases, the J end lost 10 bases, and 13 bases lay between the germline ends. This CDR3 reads CASSGLSGSPLHF. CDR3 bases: TGTGCCAGCAGCGGCCTGTCGGGGTCACCCCTCCACTTT.

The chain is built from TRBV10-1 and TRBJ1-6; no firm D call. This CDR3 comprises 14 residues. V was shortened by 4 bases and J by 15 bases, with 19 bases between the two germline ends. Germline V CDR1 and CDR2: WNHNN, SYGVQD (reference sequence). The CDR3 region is CASSGGLDFLDLHF. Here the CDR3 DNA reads TGCGCCAGCAGTGGAGGATTGGACTTTCTAGACCTCCACTTT.

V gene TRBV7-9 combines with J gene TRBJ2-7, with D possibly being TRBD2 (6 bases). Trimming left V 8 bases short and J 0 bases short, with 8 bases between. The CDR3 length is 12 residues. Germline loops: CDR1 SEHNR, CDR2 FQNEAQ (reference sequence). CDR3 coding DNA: TGTGCCAGCCGGGGGATCTCCTACGAGCAGTACTTC. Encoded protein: CASRGISYEQYF.

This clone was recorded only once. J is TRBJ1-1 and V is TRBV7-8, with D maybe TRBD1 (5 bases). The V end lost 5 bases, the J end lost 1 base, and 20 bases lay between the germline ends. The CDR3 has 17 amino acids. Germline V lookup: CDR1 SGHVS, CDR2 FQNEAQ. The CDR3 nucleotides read TGTGCCAGCAGCCTCACGCAGGGTCGAAGTAAGAACACTGAAGCTTTCTTT. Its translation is CASSLTQGRSKNTEAFF.

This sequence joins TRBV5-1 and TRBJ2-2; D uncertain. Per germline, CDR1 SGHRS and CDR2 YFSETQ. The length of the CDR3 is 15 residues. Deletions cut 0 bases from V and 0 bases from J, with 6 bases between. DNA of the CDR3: TGCGCCAGCAGCTTGGCCACAACGAACACCGGGGAGCTGTTTTTT. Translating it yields CASSLATTNTGELFF.

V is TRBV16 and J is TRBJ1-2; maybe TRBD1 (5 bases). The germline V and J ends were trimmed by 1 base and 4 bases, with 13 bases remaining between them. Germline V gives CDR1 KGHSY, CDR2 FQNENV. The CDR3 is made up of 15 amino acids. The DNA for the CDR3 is TGTGCCAGCAGCCAATATCCCGACAGTTTCTATGGCTACACCTTC. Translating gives CASSQYPDSFYGYTF.

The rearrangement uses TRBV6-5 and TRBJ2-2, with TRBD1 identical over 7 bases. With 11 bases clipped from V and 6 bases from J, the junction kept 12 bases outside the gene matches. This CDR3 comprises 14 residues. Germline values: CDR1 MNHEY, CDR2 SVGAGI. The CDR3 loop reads CASTLTGSPGELFF. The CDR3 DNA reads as TGTGCCTCAACCTTGACAGGGAGTCCCGGGGAGCTGTTTTTT.

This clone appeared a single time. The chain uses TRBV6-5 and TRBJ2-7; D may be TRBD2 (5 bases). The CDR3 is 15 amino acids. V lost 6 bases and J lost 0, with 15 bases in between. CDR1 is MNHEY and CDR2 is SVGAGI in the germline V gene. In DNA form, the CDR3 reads TGTGCCAGCAGAAGGACTCTGCAAAACTCCTACGAGCAGTACTTC. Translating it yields CASRRTLQNSYEQYF.

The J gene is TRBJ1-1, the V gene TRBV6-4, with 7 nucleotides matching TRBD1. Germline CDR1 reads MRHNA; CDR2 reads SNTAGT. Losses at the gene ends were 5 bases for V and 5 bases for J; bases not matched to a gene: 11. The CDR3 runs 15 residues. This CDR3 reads CASSHTGPRGTEAFF. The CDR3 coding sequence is TGTGCCAGCAGTCATACGGGACCCAGGGGGACTGAAGCTTTCTTT.

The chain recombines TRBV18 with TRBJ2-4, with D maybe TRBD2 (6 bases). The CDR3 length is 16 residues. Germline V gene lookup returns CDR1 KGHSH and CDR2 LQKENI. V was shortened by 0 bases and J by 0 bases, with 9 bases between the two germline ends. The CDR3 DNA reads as TGTGCCAGCTCACCACCCGATAGCGGAGCCAAAAACATTCAGTACTTC. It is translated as CASSPPDSGAKNIQYF.

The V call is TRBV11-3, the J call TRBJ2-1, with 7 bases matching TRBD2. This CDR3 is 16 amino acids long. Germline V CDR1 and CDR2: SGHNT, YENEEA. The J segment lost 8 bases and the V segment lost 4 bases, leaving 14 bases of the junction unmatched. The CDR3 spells CASSSAPGGSGDEQFF. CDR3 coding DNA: TGTGCCAGCAGCTCGGCTCCTGGCGGGAGCGGAGATGAGCAGTTCTTC.

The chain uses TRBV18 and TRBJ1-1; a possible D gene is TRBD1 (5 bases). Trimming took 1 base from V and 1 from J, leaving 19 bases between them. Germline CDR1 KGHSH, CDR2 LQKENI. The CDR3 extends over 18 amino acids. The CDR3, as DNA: TGTGCCAGCTCACCACGCTGGGGGGAAGGAGCCCGGAACACTGAAGCTTTCTTT. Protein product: CASSPRWGEGARNTEAFF.

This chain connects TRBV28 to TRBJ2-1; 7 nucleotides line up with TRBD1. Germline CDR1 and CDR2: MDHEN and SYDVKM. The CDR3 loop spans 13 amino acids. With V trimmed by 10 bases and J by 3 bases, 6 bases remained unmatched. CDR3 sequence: CAIGTVYYNEQFF. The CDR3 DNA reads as TGTGCCATCGGGACAGTCTACTACAATGAGCAGTTCTTC.

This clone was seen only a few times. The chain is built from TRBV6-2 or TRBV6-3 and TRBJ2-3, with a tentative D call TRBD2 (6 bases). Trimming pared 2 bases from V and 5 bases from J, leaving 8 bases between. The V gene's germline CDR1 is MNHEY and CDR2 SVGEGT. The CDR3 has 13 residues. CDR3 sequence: CASSYGRRDTQYF. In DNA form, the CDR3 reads TGTGCCAGCAGTTACGGGAGGCGAGATACGCAGTATTTT.

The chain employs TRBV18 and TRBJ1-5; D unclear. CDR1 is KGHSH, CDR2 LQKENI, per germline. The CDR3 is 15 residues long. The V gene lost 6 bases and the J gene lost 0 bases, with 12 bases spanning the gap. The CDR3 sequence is CASSSGRVSNQPQHF. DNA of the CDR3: TGTGCCAGCTCGTCGGGGAGGGTTAGCAATCAGCCCCAGCATTTT.

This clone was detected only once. The CDR3 loop reads CASSLGNNLPGTGYGYTF. In DNA form, the CDR3 reads TGCGCCAGCAGCTTGGGAAACAATCTCCCCGGGACAGGGTATGGCTACACCTTC. The rearrangement uses TRBV5-1 and TRBJ1-2; 9 nucleotides align to TRBD1. The CDR3 has 18 amino acids. Per germline, CDR1 SGHRS and CDR2 YFSETQ. J gave up 5 bases and V 0 bases, and 14 bases lay outside the gene matches.

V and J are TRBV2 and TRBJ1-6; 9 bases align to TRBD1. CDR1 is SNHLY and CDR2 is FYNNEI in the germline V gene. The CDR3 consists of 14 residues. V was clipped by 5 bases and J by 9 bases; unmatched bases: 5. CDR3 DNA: TGTGCCAGCAGTTTACAGGGGGCGATTTCACCCCTCCACTTT. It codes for CASSLQGAISPLHF.

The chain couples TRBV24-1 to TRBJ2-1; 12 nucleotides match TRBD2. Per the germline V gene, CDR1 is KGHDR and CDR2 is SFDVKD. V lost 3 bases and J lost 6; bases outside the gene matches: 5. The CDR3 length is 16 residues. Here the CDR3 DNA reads TGTGCCACCAGTGATCCCAGACTAGCGGGAGCCAATGAGCAGTTCTTC. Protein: CATSDPRLAGANEQFF.

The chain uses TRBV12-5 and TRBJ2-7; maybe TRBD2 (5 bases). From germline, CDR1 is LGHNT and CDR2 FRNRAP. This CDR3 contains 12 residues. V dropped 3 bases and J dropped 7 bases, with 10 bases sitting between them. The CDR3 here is CASGFGTGEQYF. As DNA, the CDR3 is TGTGCTAGTGGTTTTGGAACGGGAGAGCAGTACTTC.

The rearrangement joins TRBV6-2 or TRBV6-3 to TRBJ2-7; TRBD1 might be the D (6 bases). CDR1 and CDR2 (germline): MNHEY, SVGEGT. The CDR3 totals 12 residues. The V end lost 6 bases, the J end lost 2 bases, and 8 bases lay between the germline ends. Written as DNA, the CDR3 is TGTGCCAGCAGCTGGACAGCCTACGAGCAGTACTTC. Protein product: CASSWTAYEQYF.

CDR3 nucleotide sequence: TGTGCCAGCAGCATGGACAGGGGCCCCTCCTACGAGCAGTACTTC. Translated: CASSMDRGPSYEQYF. The rearrangement links TRBV5-6 to TRBJ2-7, with 9 bases that match TRBD1. V lost 4 bases and J lost 0; bases outside the gene matches: 5. The CDR3 has 15 residues. Germline assignment: CDR1 SGHDT and CDR2 YYEEEE.

CDR3 residues: CASSQNREGSPLHF. CDR3 bases: TGCGCCAGCAGCCAAAACAGGGAGGGGTCACCCCTCCACTTT. The chain couples TRBV4-3 to TRBJ1-6; weak D call: TRBD1 (6 bases). CDR3 length equals 14 residues. Trimming shortened V by 2 bases and J by 10 bases, and 12 bases separated the two germline ends. Germline lookup yields CDR1 LGHNA and CDR2 YSLEER.

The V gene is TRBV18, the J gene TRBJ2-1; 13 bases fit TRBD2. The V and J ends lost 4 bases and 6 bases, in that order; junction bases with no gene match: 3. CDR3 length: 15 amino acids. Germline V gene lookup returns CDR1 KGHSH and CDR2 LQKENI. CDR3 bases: TGTGCCAGCTCACGACTAGCGGGAGGAATCAATGAGCAGTTCTTC. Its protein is CASSRLAGGINEQFF.

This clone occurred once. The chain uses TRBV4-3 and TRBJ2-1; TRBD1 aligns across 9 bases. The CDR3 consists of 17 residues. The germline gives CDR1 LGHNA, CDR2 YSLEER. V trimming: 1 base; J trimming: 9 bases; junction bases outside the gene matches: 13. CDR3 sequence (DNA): TGCGCCAGCAGCCAAGCCGGGTCGGGACAGGGCTACGGTGAGCAGTTCTTC. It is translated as CASSQAGSGQGYGEQFF.

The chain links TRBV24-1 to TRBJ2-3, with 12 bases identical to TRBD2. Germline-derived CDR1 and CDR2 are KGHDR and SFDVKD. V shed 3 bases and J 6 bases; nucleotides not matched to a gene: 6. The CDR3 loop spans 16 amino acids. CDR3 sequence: CATSDRLAGVGDTQYF. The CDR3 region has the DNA TGTGCCACCAGTGATCGACTAGCGGGAGTAGGTGATACGCAGTATTTT.

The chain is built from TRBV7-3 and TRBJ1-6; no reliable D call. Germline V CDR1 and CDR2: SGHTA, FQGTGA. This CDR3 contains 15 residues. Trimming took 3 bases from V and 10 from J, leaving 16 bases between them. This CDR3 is CASSFSNSAGSPLHF. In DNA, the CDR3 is TGTGCCAGCAGCTTTTCGAACTCGGCGGGGTCACCCCTCCACTTT. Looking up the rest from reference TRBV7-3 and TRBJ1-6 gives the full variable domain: GAGVSQTPSNKVTEKGKYVELRCDPISGHTALYWYRQSLGQGPEFLIYFQGTGAADDSGLPNDRFFAVRPEGSVSTLKIQRTERGDSAVYLCASSFSNSAGSPLHFGNGTRLTVT.

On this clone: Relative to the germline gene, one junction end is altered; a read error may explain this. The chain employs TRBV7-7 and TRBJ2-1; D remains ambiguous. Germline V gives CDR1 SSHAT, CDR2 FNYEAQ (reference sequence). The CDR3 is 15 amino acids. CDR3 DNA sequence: TGTGCTAGCAGCTTAGGCTCGGTGTCTTTCAATGAGCAGTTCTTC. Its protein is CASSLGSVSFNEQFF. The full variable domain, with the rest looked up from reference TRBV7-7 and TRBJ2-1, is GAGVSQSPRYKVTKRGQDVTLRCDPISSHATLYWYQQALGQGPEFLTYFNYEAQPDKSGLPSDRFSAERPEGSISTLTIQRTEQRDSAMYRCASSLGSVSFNEQFFGPGTRLTVL.

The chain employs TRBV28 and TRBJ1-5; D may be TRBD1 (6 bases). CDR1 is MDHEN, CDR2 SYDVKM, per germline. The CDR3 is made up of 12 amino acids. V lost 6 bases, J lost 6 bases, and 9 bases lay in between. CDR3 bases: TGTGCCAGCAGGGACAGCGGTCAGCCCCAGCATTTT. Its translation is CASRDSGQPQHF.

This CDR3 is CASSQLQGASEKLFF. The CDR3 nucleotides are TGTGCCAGCAGCCAGCTACAGGGGGCGAGTGAAAAACTGTTTTTT. The genes are TRBV3-1 (or the pseudogene TRBV3-2) and TRBJ1-4, with TRBD1 matching 9 bases. Germline CDR1 is LGHDT and CDR2 is YNNKEL (reference sequence). The V gene end was trimmed by 3 bases and the J gene end by 7 bases; junction bases not matched to a gene: 6. The CDR3 runs to 15 residues.

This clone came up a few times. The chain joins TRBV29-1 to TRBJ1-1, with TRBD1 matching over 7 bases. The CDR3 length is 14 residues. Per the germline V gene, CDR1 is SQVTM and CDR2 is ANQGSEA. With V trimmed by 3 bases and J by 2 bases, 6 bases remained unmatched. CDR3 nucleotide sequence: TGCAGCGTTGACAGGGGGTGGCTTAACACTGAAGCTTTCTTT. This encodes CSVDRGWLNTEAFF.